Each of the 29 T cell receptor beta chains below was sequenced from the same sample in a study of beta chain features in type 1 diabetes. Of the isolated RNA, all was reverse transcribed, and so the sequenced material was expressed TCRB transcripts. Profiling relied on immunoSEQ multiplex PCR, and the TCRdb table lists in-frame clones only, not all of them. The sample includes 200,000 to 250,000 clones, roughly 30% seen only once; the top ten take 3.5% to 4.5%. The sample taken for sequencing was central memory CD4+ T cells from blood. Receptors originate from a man younger than 40 in good health.

The gene calls are TRBV19 and TRBJ1-2; 8 bases line up with TRBD1. V gave up 5 bases and J gave up 4 bases; unmatched junction bases: 3. This CDR3 comprises 13 residues. The germline CDR1 and CDR2 sequences are LNHDA and SQIVND (reference sequence). CDR3 in amino acids: CASSSGQGYGYTF. DNA of the CDR3: TGTGCCAGTAGTTCCGGACAGGGCTATGGCTACACCTTC.

The J gene is TRBJ2-3, the V gene TRBV19; D perhaps matches TRBD1 (5 bases). Per the germline V gene, CDR1 is LNHDA and CDR2 is SQIVND (reference sequence). This CDR3 comprises 15 residues. V was cut by 6 bases and J by 1 base, with 14 bases left in between. Here the CDR3 reads CASSQRQGRTDTQYF. CDR3 nucleotide sequence: TGTGCCAGTAGCCAGAGGCAGGGCCGCACAGATACGCAGTATTTT.

This chain joins TRBV19 and TRBJ2-1; possibly TRBD2 for D (6 bases). V was clipped by 3 bases and J by 7 bases, with 22 bases between them. Per the germline V gene, CDR1 is LNHDA and CDR2 is SQIVND (reference sequence). The CDR3 runs 17 residues. CDR3 nucleotides: TGTGCCAGTAGTATCACAGCGGGTACCTTACGAGGGAATGAGCAGTTCTTC. Protein: CASSITAGTLRGNEQFF. Based on the CDR3 plus reference TRBV19 and TRBJ2-1, the full variable domain is DGGITQSPKYLFRKEGQNVTLSCEQNLNHDAMYWYRQDPGQGLRLIYYSQIVNDFQKGDIAEGYSVSREKKESFPLTVTSAQKNPTAFYLCASSITAGTLRGNEQFFGPGTRLTVL.

The rearrangement uses TRBV20-1 and TRBJ1-1; maybe TRBD1 (5 bases). This CDR3 is built from 11 residues. CDR1 and CDR2 from the germline V gene are DFQATT and SNEGSKA (reference sequence). V was clipped by 0 bases and J by 6 bases, with 5 bases between them. As DNA, the CDR3 is TGCAGTGCTAGAGAGGGGGCTGAAGCTTTCTTT. Translating gives CSAREGAEAFF.

This chain connects TRBV6-6 to TRBJ1-5; no definite D call. Trimming left V 5 bases short and J 3 bases short, with 11 bases between. The V gene's germline CDR1 is MNHNY and CDR2 SVGAGI (reference sequence). The CDR3 sequence is 14 residues long. The DNA of the CDR3 is TGTGCCAGCAGTGGCAGGAATATCAATCAGCCCCAGCATTTT. Its translation: CASSGRNINQPQHF.

On this clone: The sample has other DNA sequences that encode this CDR3 too. The rearrangement links TRBV29-1 to TRBJ1-2; 9 bases are a match to TRBD1. This CDR3 comprises 13 residues. Trimming at V came to 6 bases and at J to 4 bases, leaving 6 bases not matched to a gene. Germline V gene lookup returns CDR1 SQVTM and CDR2 ANQGSEA. CDR3: CSVLGQGFYGYTF. The CDR3 nucleotides are TGCAGCGTCCTCGGACAGGGGTTCTATGGCTACACCTTC. The full variable domain, rest sourced from reference TRBV29-1 and TRBJ1-2, is SAVISQKPSRDICQRGTSLTIQCQVDSQVTMMFWYRQQPGQSLTLIATANQGSEATYESGFVIDKFPISRPNLTFSTLTVSNMSPEDSSIYLCSVLGQGFYGYTFGSGTRLTVV.

V is TRBV29-1 and J is TRBJ2-7; 8 bases align to TRBD1. The CDR3 is 13 amino acids. Trimming took 5 bases from V and 3 from J; bases not matched to a gene: 6. Germline assignment: CDR1 SQVTM and CDR2 ANQGSEA. CDR3 in amino acids: CSVISQGGYEQYF. The DNA for the CDR3 is TGCAGCGTTATCTCACAGGGGGGCTACGAGCAGTACTTC.

V is TRBV7-8 and J is TRBJ2-7, with 16 bases that match TRBD2. Germline-derived CDR1 and CDR2 are SGHVS and FQNEAQ. This CDR3 has 16 amino acids. V lost 5 bases, J lost 6 bases, and 7 bases stayed unmatched. The CDR3 sequence: CASSLGLAGGIVEQYF. The CDR3 nucleotides read TGTGCCAGCAGCCTGGGACTAGCGGGAGGGATCGTCGAGCAGTACTTC.

In this sample, this clone turned up a few times. The chain uses TRBV7-9 and TRBJ2-5; a possible D gene is TRBD1 (5 bases). CDR3 length: 15 amino acids. Trimming stripped 6 bases from V and 3 bases from J, with 17 bases between. Germline lookup yields CDR1 SEHNR and CDR2 FQNEAQ (reference sequence). The CDR3, as DNA: TGTGCCAGCAGTCCCCAGGCCAGGGCAAAAGAGACCCAGTACTTC. It is translated as CASSPQARAKETQYF.

Concerning this clone: One base away lies a much larger clone, so this may be a sequencing read error. This chain links TRBV18 with TRBJ2-3; maybe TRBD1 (5 bases). This CDR3 region has 14 residues. CDR1 and CDR2 (germline): KGHSH, LQKENI. The CDR3: CASAPPDRTLEQYF. The CDR3 nucleotides are TGTGCCAGCGCACCACCCGACAGAACCCTCGAGCAGTATTTT.

This clone has more than one count but fewer than ten. The rearrangement joins TRBV6-5 to TRBJ2-5; D is perhaps TRBD1 (6 bases). Germline V lookup: CDR1 MNHEY, CDR2 SVGAGI. Deletions cut 7 bases from V and 5 bases from J, with 14 bases between. The CDR3 is 13 residues long. Here the CDR3 DNA reads TGTGCCAGCAAAAAAACAGGGATGGAGACCCAGTACTTC. It yields the protein CASKKTGMETQYF.

In its sample, this clone was seen many times. The CDR3 DNA follows: TGTGCCATCGGACAGGGCCGCTACGAGCAGTACTTC. This codes for CAIGQGRYEQYF. V and J are TRBV10-3 and TRBJ2-7, with TRBD1 matching over 8 bases. The V and J ends lost 8 bases and 3 bases, in that order; junction bases with no gene match: 3. The CDR3 is 12 residues long. The germline gives CDR1 ENHRY, CDR2 SYGVKD.

Turning to this clone: This clone may be a read error of a much larger clone one base away. J is TRBJ2-3 and V is TRBV7-2; TRBD2 agrees at 8 bases. The CDR3 sequence is 16 residues long. Germline CDR1 reads SGHTA; CDR2 reads FQGNSA. The CDR3 DNA reads as TGTGCCTGCAGCTTAGCGTCGGGGGGGGGCACAGATACGCAGTATTTT. Protein product: CACSLASGGGTDTQYF.

This clone was seen only a few times. The chain carries TRBV30 and TRBJ1-1, with 7 bases aligning to TRBD1. The J segment lost 11 bases and the V segment lost 2 bases, leaving 5 bases of the junction unmatched. Germline CDR1 GTSNPN, CDR2 SVGIG (reference sequence). CDR3 length equals 11 residues. In nucleotides, the CDR3 is TGTGCCTGGAGTCCGGACAGGTCGGCTTTCTTT. It translates to CAWSPDRSAFF.

In its sample, this clone was seen a few times. This may stem from a read error, because a much larger clone lies one nucleotide away. Other DNA sequences in this specimen translate into the identical CDR3. The rearrangement uses TRBV7-2 and TRBJ2-5; either TRBD1 or TRBD2 may supply D (5 bases each). With 6 bases removed from V and 5 bases from J, the gap between germline ends came to 19 bases. CDR3 length: 15 residues. Germline V gives CDR1 SGHTA, CDR2 FQGNSA. CDR3 protein: CASSRKPGPGETQYF. The CDR3 DNA reads as TGTGCCAGCAGTCGAAAGCCGGGGCCTGGGGAGACCCAGTACTTC.

This clone was observed a few times. The V call is TRBV6-6, the J call TRBJ2-3; tentatively, D is TRBD1 (6 bases). Trimming removed 6 bases from V and 1 base from J, with 8 bases in between. The germline CDR1 and CDR2 sequences are MNHNY and SVGAGI (reference sequence). The CDR3 has 13 amino acids. CDR3 protein: CASRAGGTDTQYF. The CDR3, as DNA: TGTGCCAGCAGGGCAGGGGGCACAGATACGCAGTATTTT.

The genes are TRBV10-3 and TRBJ2-1, with 10 bases fitting TRBD2. The germline V gene encodes CDR1 ENHRY and CDR2 SYGVKD. CDR3 length: 14 amino acids. V dropped 6 bases and J dropped 12; count of bases not matched to a gene: 11. Here the CDR3 reads CAISIAGGSGGQFF. CDR3 coding DNA: TGTGCCATCAGCATAGCGGGAGGCAGCGGTGGGCAGTTCTTC.

The rearrangement links TRBV28 to TRBJ2-1; 12 bases fit TRBD2. The CDR3 consists of 15 residues. The junction had 3 bases not matched to a gene; V was cut back by 5 bases and J by 4 bases. The germline V gene encodes CDR1 MDHEN and CDR2 SYDVKM. In DNA, the CDR3 is TGTGCCAGCAGTCAACTAGCGGGAGGTTACAATGAGCAGTTCTTC. It specifies CASSQLAGGYNEQFF.

This clone appeared a few times. J is TRBJ2-3 and V is TRBV4-1; possible D gene TRBD1, 6 bases. This CDR3 is 15 amino acids long. The germline V and J ends were trimmed by 3 bases and 2 bases, with 12 bases remaining between them. Germline loops: CDR1 MGHRA, CDR2 YSYEKL. The CDR3 DNA follows: TGCGCCAGCAGCCAGGCAGGGGACAACACAGATACGCAGTATTTT. Its translation is CASSQAGDNTDTQYF.

This clone has more than one count but fewer than ten. It is unclear where the CDR3 begins or ends on the DNA, so no DNA is shown, and the CDR3 is as TCRdb lists it. V is TRBV30 and J is TRBJ2-2; the table's D call of TRBD1 was not tested on the DNA. Termini included, the CDR3 measures 12 amino acids. Germline V gene sequence: CDR1 GTSNPN, CDR2 SVGIG (reference sequence). The CDR3 here is CAWGQGAGELVF.

The chain couples TRBV7-2 to TRBJ2-2; D may be TRBD2 (6 bases). Trimming stripped 1 base from V and 6 bases from J, with 12 bases between. Germline assignment: CDR1 SGHTA and CDR2 FQGNSA. The CDR3 loop spans 15 amino acids. CDR3 in DNA: TGTGCCAGCAGCTTAGGGATAGCTAGCGCCGGGGAGCTGTTTTTT. It translates to CASSLGIASAGELFF. Variable domain in full (rest from reference TRBV7-2 and TRBJ2-2): GAGVSQSPSNKVTEKGKDVELRCDPISGHTALYWYRQSLGQGLEFLIYFQGNSAPDKSGLPSDRFSAERTGGSVSTLTIQRTQQEDSAVYLCASSLGIASAGELFFGEGSRLTVL.

This clone was seen a handful of times. The chain combines TRBV11-2 with TRBJ2-7; 7 bases line up with TRBD1. CDR3 size: 16 residues. Germline V lookup: CDR1 SGHAT, CDR2 FQNNGV. V lost 1 base and J lost 3; bases outside the gene matches: 9. The CDR3 region is CASSLGYRGRSYEQYF. Written as DNA, the CDR3 is TGTGCCAGCAGCTTAGGTTACAGGGGTAGGAGCTACGAGCAGTACTTC. The variable domain in full, with the rest retrieved from reference TRBV11-2 and TRBJ2-7, is EAGVAQSPRYKIIEKRQSVAFWCNPISGHATLYWYQQILGQGPKLLIQFQNNGVVDDSQLPKDRFSAERLKGVDSTLKIQPAKLEDSAVYLCASSLGYRGRSYEQYFGPGTRLTVT.

CDR3 in amino acids: CASSYGNEQFF. The CDR3 nucleotides read TGTGCCAGCAGTTACGGCAATGAGCAGTTCTTC. This sequence joins TRBV6-6 and TRBJ2-1; D call uncertain. Germline V gene data show CDR1 as MNHNY and CDR2 as SVGAGI (reference sequence). V lost 2 bases and J 6 bases, leaving 2 bases between the germline ends. The CDR3 contains 11 residues.

This clone has just a few counts. A read error may be the cause here, since a much bigger clone is one base away. V is TRBV10-3 and J is TRBJ2-6; a weak D match, TRBD2 (6 bases). The CDR3 length is 15 residues. Germline V gene sequence: CDR1 ENHRY, CDR2 SYGVKD. The CDR3 sequence is CASSDGGSGANVLTF. Written as DNA, the CDR3 is TGTGCCAGCAGTGACGGGGGCTCTGGGGCCAACGTCCTGACTTTC.

Only a few counts were recorded for this clone. The chain links TRBV29-1 to TRBJ2-7; D not resolved. Trimming cost V 4 bases and J 6 bases, with 13 bases left between them. CDR1 SQVTM and CDR2 ANQGSEA come from the germline V gene. This CDR3 comprises 12 residues. The CDR3 coding sequence is TGCAGCGTTGGAATACGTTTAAGCGAGCAGTACTTC. Protein: CSVGIRLSEQYF.

The chain couples TRBV14 to TRBJ2-1; 8 nucleotides match TRBD2. Unmatched junction bases numbered 6, after V lost 7 bases and J lost 13 bases. The CDR3 contains 11 residues. Germline-derived CDR1 and CDR2 are SGHDN and FVKESK. This CDR3 reads CASNQREPQFF. Written as DNA, the CDR3 is TGTGCCAGCAACCAGCGGGAGCCTCAGTTCTTC.

The J gene is TRBJ2-7, the V gene TRBV30, with D possibly being TRBD1 (6 bases). Germline lookup yields CDR1 GTSNPN and CDR2 SVGIG (reference sequence). The CDR3 loop spans 15 amino acids. V was clipped by 3 bases and J by 6 bases, with 21 bases between them. The CDR3 here is CAWSADSRNSVEQYF. CDR3 sequence (DNA): TGTGCCTGGAGCGCGGACAGCAGAAATTCGGTCGAGCAGTACTTC.

The rearrangement uses TRBV5-6 and TRBJ2-3, with no clear D. Per germline, CDR1 SGHDT and CDR2 YYEEEE. The germline V and J ends were trimmed by 0 bases and 0 bases, with 2 bases remaining between them. This CDR3 region has 13 residues. The CDR3 here is CASSLGSTDTQYF. In nucleotides, the CDR3 is TGTGCCAGCAGCTTGGGCAGCACAGATACGCAGTATTTT.

A word on this clone: The junction differs from germline at one of its ends, possibly a read error. The chain couples TRBV11-2 to TRBJ2-3; 9 bases are a match to TRBD1. Germline CDR1 reads SGHAT; CDR2 reads FQNNGV. This CDR3 has 11 amino acids. The CDR3 region is CASSLWTGVNF. The CDR3 DNA follows: TGTGCCAGCAGCTTATGGACAGGGGTAAATTTT.